Here is one T cell receptor (beta chain) with its context. TCRdb reprocessed the 5' RACE reads via MiXCR and lists one record per CDR3 protein. This table holds fewer than 900,000 distinct CDR3 sequences, 15% to 20% found once. Germline V gives CDR1 MNHNS, CDR2 SASEGT. V dropped 5 bases and J dropped 6 bases, with 20 bases sitting between them. CDR3 length: 15 amino acids. This specimen comes from a study of identical twins. This sample also appeared in a second study, on T cells expressing NK-cell markers. As reported in that work: Repertoires of TCR beta were obtained from T cells sorted as CD3+CD56+NKG2C+, CD3+CD56+NKG2C- and CD3+CD56-NKG2C+. Most of the eight sequenced donors tested HCMV-seropositive; one tested seronegative. In several donors, these clonotypes also led the CD3+CD56-NKG2C+ fraction.

The chain couples TRBV6-1 to TRBJ2-7, with D perhaps TRBD2 (5 bases). The clonotype was recovered from a woman aged 18-29 years in good health. The source material was PBMCs. The CDR3 here is CASSRPWTHPAEQYF. DNA of the CDR3: TGTGCCAGCAGTCGTCCGTGGACTCATCCCGCCGAGCAGTACTTC.